This T cell receptor beta chain was captured by sequencing in a study of cytomegalovirus exposure and HLA in healthy donors. Across the whole study: Approximately 85 million unique TCRs from HLA-typed donors were held in an early release of data.

This clone was found a few times. Its antigen is undetermined. This CDR3 region has 13 residues. From germline, CDR1 is MNHEY and CDR2 SMNVEV (reference sequence). V shed 6 bases and J shed 0 bases, with 8 bases lying between them. Findings and limits, study-wide: Later, an analysis found that common viral pathogens appeared to be linked with several of the most significant clusters.

The PCR contained 60 Vbeta and 13 Jbeta primers. The repertoire was sequenced with immunoSEQ multiplex PCR; TCRdb's copy has only in-frame clones and lacks some. The table shows around 170,000 clones, with roughly 80% occurring only once. The rearrangement joins TRBV27 to TRBJ1-2; no firm D call. This receptor was taken from a young woman in good health and CMV-seronegative. Sequences were obtained from PBMCs. For the CDR3, the DNA is TGTGCCAGCAGGGGCAGTACTAACTATGGCTACACCTTC. This translates into CASRGSTNYGYTF.